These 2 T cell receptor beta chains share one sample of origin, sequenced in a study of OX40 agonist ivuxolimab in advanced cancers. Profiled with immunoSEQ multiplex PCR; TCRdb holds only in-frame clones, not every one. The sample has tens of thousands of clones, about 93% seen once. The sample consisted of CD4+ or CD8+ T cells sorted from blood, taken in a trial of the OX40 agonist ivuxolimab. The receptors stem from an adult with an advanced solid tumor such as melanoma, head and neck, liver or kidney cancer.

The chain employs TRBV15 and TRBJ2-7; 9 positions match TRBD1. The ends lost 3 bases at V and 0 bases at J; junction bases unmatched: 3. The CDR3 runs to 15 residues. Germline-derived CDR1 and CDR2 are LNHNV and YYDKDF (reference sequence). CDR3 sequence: CATSRGQGSSYEQYF. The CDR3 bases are TGTGCCACCAGCAGGGGACAGGGAAGCTCCTACGAGCAGTACTTC.

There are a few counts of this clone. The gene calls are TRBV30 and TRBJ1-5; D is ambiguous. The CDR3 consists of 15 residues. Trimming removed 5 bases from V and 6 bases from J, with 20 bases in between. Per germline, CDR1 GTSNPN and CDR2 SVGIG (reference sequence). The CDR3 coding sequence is TGTGCCTGGGGACGGATGATGGGCGAAGGTCAGCCCCAGCATTTT. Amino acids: CAWGRMMGEGQPQHF. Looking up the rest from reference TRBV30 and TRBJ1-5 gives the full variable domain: SQTIHQWPATLVQPVGSPLSLECTVEGTSNPNLYWYRQAAGRGLQLLFYSVGIGQISSEVPQNLSASRPQDRQFILSSKKLLLSDSGFYLCAWGRMMGEGQPQHFGDGTRLSIL.